This passage covers 12 T cell receptor beta chains from one sample sequenced in a study of blood T cell repertoires in COVID-19. Assay: immunoSEQ multiplex PCR; the TCRdb copy retains only in-frame clones and omits some. The sample has approximately 350,000 clones; 85% to 90% are singletons. The sample consisted of peripheral blood. The receptors originated from a woman in her 70s with COVID-19, enrolled during active disease.

The rearrangement uses TRBV24-1 and TRBJ1-1; 9 positions match TRBD1. Looked up from germline, CDR1 is KGHDR and CDR2 is SFDVKD. V lost 4 bases to trimming and J lost 1 base; unmatched junction nucleotides: 12. The CDR3 is 18 amino acids. Here the CDR3 reads CATSEHRTGELGNTEAFF. In DNA, the CDR3 is TGTGCCACCAGTGAGCACCGGACAGGGGAGTTAGGGAACACTGAAGCTTTCTTT.

This chain joins TRBV9 and TRBJ1-6; 9 bases are a match to TRBD1. The trim removed 4 bases at V and 10 bases at J, leaving 12 bases unmatched. Germline lookup yields CDR1 SGDLS and CDR2 YYNGEE. The CDR3 spans 16 residues. This CDR3 reads CASSPRDRARGSPLHF. The CDR3 DNA sequence: TGTGCCAGCAGCCCCCGGGACAGGGCACGGGGATCACCCCTCCACTTT.

V gene TRBV27 combines with J gene TRBJ1-2; 8 bases are shared with TRBD1. V lost 7 bases, J lost 3 bases, and 10 bases stayed unmatched. The germline V gene has CDR1 MNHEY and CDR2 SMNVEV (reference sequence). This CDR3 region has 15 residues. CDR3 region: CASTPLWGQDYGYTF. CDR3 in DNA: TGTGCCAGCACCCCACTCTGGGGACAGGACTATGGCTACACCTTC.

The V call is TRBV6-5, the J call TRBJ2-5, with 7 bases identical to TRBD1. The CDR3 has 12 amino acids. V shed 6 bases, J shed 7 bases, and the junction held 5 bases outside the gene matches. The germline V gene has CDR1 MNHEY and CDR2 SVGAGI. DNA for the CDR3: TGTGCCAGCAGAGGGGGCGTTGGGACCCAGTACTTC. Protein product: CASRGGVGTQYF.

On this clone itself: Other DNA sequences of this sample code for an identical CDR3. The V and J genes are TRBV6-5 and TRBJ2-2; 8 bases map to TRBD2. The trim removed 3 bases at V and 6 bases at J, leaving 3 bases unmatched. The germline V gene encodes CDR1 MNHEY and CDR2 SVGAGI. The CDR3 sequence is 14 residues long. Here the CDR3 reads CASSYSGGAGELFF. The DNA of the CDR3 is TGTGCCAGCAGTTATTCCGGGGGGGCCGGGGAGCTGTTTTTT.

The chain uses TRBV7-9 and TRBJ2-7, with a weak D call TRBD1 (6 bases). V dropped 4 bases and J dropped 3 bases, with 13 bases sitting between them. The CDR3 extends over 14 amino acids. Per the germline V gene, CDR1 is SEHNR and CDR2 is FQNEAQ (reference sequence). The CDR3 here is CASSSTGSSYEQYF. As DNA, the CDR3 is TGTGCCAGCAGCTCCACAGGGTCCAGCTACGAGCAGTACTTC.

The chain is built from TRBV7-2 and TRBJ1-5; 7 bases fit TRBD1. Trimming removed 2 bases from V and 5 bases from J; junction bases left unmatched: 6. The germline V gene encodes CDR1 SGHTA and CDR2 FQGNSA. This CDR3 comprises 15 residues. DNA of the CDR3: TGTGCCAGCAGCTTAATATCAGGGGGGCATCAGCCCCAGCATTTT. Translated, it gives CASSLISGGHQPQHF.

The V and J genes are TRBV28 and TRBJ1-3; a weak D match, TRBD1 (6 bases). Germline V CDR1 and CDR2: MDHEN, SYDVKM. The CDR3 covers 14 residues. V dropped 6 bases and J dropped 3 bases, with 12 bases sitting between them. CDR3 sequence: CASRGGGGGNTIYF. DNA for the CDR3: TGTGCCAGCAGGGGAGGGGGAGGTGGAAACACCATATATTTT.

This clone was observed once. The rearrangement joins TRBV29-1 to TRBJ2-3; 9 nucleotides line up with TRBD2. The CDR3 covers 15 residues. Germline V gene lookup returns CDR1 SQVTM and CDR2 ANQGSEA. V lost 7 bases, J lost 0 bases, and 8 bases stayed unmatched. The CDR3, as DNA: TGCAGCGCCCAGAGGCTAGCGGGGAGCACAGATACGCAGTATTTT. It specifies CSAQRLAGSTDTQYF.

DNA of the CDR3: TGTGCCAGCAGCTCCCAACAGGGGAGCACTGAAGCTTTCTTT. Translated, it gives CASSSQQGSTEAFF. The chain combines TRBV7-2 with TRBJ1-1; 7 bases line up with TRBD1. CDR3 length: 14 amino acids. Germline CDR1 reads SGHTA; CDR2 reads FQGNSA. With V trimmed by 4 bases and J by 4 bases, 6 bases remained unmatched.

The rearrangement joins TRBV4-3 to TRBJ1-5; D not resolved. The CDR3 is 17 residues long. Germline V gene sequence: CDR1 LGHNA, CDR2 YSLEER. V gave up 0 bases and J gave up 0 bases, with 12 bases separating them. CDR3 loop: CASSQDNSGNSNQPQHF. The CDR3 coding sequence is TGCGCCAGCAGCCAAGATAATTCGGGAAATAGCAATCAGCCCCAGCATTTT.

The rearrangement uses TRBV28 and TRBJ1-5; D might be TRBD1 (6 bases). The CDR3 has 16 amino acids. V was cut by 3 bases and J by 2 bases, with 14 bases left in between. In germline, CDR1 is MDHEN, CDR2 SYDVKM. In DNA form, the CDR3 reads TGTGCCAGCAGTTTCCGAGGGGGATGGGGCAATCAGCCCCAGCATTTT. Its protein is CASSFRGGWGNQPQHF.